The 6 T cell receptor beta chains reported below all come from one sample, sequenced in a study of OX40 agonist ivuxolimab in advanced cancers. Produced via immunoSEQ multiplex PCR; TCRdb's table is partial and in-frame only. The table has fewer than 95,000 clones, 84% seen once; the top ten hold approximately 0.44%. Sequencing was performed on CD4+ or CD8+ T cells sorted from blood, taken in a trial of the OX40 agonist ivuxolimab. The receptors shown here come from an adult with an advanced solid tumor such as melanoma, head and neck, liver or kidney cancer.

V is TRBV5-8 and J is TRBJ2-5; tentatively, D is TRBD2 (6 bases). Between the trimmed V and J ends, which lost 0 bases and 0 bases, there was a span of 12 bases. This CDR3 has 16 amino acids. CDR1 is SGHTS, CDR2 YDEGEE, per germline. The CDR3 reads CASSLGFSGYQETQYF. CDR3 in DNA: TGTGCCAGCAGCTTGGGTTTTAGCGGATACCAAGAGACCCAGTACTTC.

J is TRBJ1-2 and V is TRBV28; D is uncertain. Trimming cost V 6 bases and J 4 bases, with 18 bases left between them. The CDR3 extends over 15 amino acids. Germline loops: CDR1 MDHEN, CDR2 SYDVKM. The CDR3 sequence: CASSPVEFSGYGYTF. In DNA, the CDR3 is TGTGCCAGCAGCCCGGTGGAATTCAGCGGCTATGGCTACACCTTC.

This chain joins TRBV6-1 and TRBJ1-1; weak D call: TRBD1 (5 bases). CDR3 size: 15 residues. Germline V lookup: CDR1 MNHNS, CDR2 SASEGT. The V end lost 4 bases, the J end lost 2 bases, and 14 bases lay between the germline ends. CDR3 amino acids: CASSVILRGNTEAFF. The CDR3 DNA reads TGTGCCAGCAGTGTCATTCTTCGGGGCAACACTGAAGCTTTCTTT.

V and J are TRBV4-2 and TRBJ1-1; D may be TRBD1 (5 bases). The V gene's germline CDR1 is LGHNA and CDR2 YNFKEQ. V was cut by 0 bases and J by 1 base, with 9 bases left in between. CDR3 length: 15 residues. The CDR3 spells CASSQELRGNTEAFF. CDR3 sequence (DNA): TGTGCCAGCAGCCAAGAACTAAGGGGGAACACTGAAGCTTTCTTT.

This clone was observed a few times. The rearrangement links TRBV7-2 to TRBJ1-3; 7 bases map to TRBD1. The CDR3 totals 14 residues. The junction had 3 bases not matched to a gene; V was cut back by 5 bases and J by 2 bases. Germline CDR1 SGHTA, CDR2 FQGNSA. The DNA of the CDR3 is TGTGCCAGCAGCCGAGGGACAGCTGGAAACACCATATATTTT. This translates into CASSRGTAGNTIYF.

The chain employs TRBV6-6 and TRBJ1-2; a possible D gene is TRBD1 (6 bases). The CDR3 sequence is 15 residues long. CDR1 is MNHNY and CDR2 is SVGAGI in the germline V gene (reference sequence). V was pared by 6 bases and J by 5 bases, with 19 bases between. CDR3 protein: CASSLTGTRTYGYTF. The CDR3 nucleotides are TGTGCCAGCAGCCTTACAGGGACCCGGACTTATGGCTACACCTTC.